The rows below give T cell receptor beta chains drawn from one sample of a study of OX40 agonist ivuxolimab in advanced cancers. Here immunoSEQ multiplex PCR was the method, and the copy in TCRdb shows in-frame clones only, minus some. This table has just over 90,000 clones, 91% appearing once. Specimen: CD4+ or CD8+ T cells sorted from blood, collected in a trial of the OX40 agonist ivuxolimab. Receptors were obtained from an adult with an advanced solid tumor such as melanoma, head and neck, liver or kidney cancer. Each CDR3 is given with its conserved first and last residue. Some rows mark clone size as missing; the rest say once, few, many or name a class of expanded clone.

V,size,J,CDR3
TRBV21-1,-,TRBJ2-1,CASSPSPLWREGHNEQFF
TRBV5-4,-,TRBJ2-7,CASSLGGLAGSEQYF
TRBV11-2,-,TRBJ2-1,CASSTRLAKYNEQFF
TRBV15,-,TRBJ2-1,CATSFLGGVSEQFF
TRBV7-6,-,TRBJ2-7,CASSLAPQGSYEQYF
TRBV7-9,-,TRBJ1-2,CASSHEGVNYGYTF
TRBV18,-,TRBJ2-3,CASSPAQTLSTDTQYF
TRBV27,-,TRBJ2-5,CASRLRWDTDETQYF
TRBV18,-,TRBJ2-5,CASSDGLAGGETQYF
TRBV4-2,-,TRBJ1-1,CASSQGRVNTEAFF
TRBV4-3,-,TRBJ1-2,CASSQDRRVYGYTF
TRBV10-3,once,TRBJ1-3,CAISGGSPSGNTIYF
TRBV7-2,-,TRBJ2-5,CASSRLGTDQETQYF
TRBV6-5,-,TRBJ1-3,CASSKVLGNTIYF
TRBV11-3,-,TRBJ2-5,CASSLDGYRAETQYF
TRBV7-2,-,TRBJ2-7,CASSLHNTGYEQYF
TRBV6-5,-,TRBJ1-5,CASCPDRGNDQPQHF
TRBV18,-,TRBJ2-7,CASSPRDRSYEQYF
TRBV6-1,once,TRBJ2-7,CASPNTRDRAHEQYF
TRBV18,-,TRBJ1-4,CASSLPGQGRSKLFF
TRBV4-2,-,TRBJ1-3,CASSQDRSQPWNTIYF
TRBV5-8,-,TRBJ2-7,CASSRSYEQYF
TRBV7-6,-,TRBJ2-7,CASSLDQAGGVYEQYF
TRBV5-1,-,TRBJ2-5,CASSWGLAAETQYF
TRBV9,-,TRBJ2-1,CASSRTSYNEQFF
TRBV5-1,-,TRBJ2-3,CASSSVFGERGTDTQYF